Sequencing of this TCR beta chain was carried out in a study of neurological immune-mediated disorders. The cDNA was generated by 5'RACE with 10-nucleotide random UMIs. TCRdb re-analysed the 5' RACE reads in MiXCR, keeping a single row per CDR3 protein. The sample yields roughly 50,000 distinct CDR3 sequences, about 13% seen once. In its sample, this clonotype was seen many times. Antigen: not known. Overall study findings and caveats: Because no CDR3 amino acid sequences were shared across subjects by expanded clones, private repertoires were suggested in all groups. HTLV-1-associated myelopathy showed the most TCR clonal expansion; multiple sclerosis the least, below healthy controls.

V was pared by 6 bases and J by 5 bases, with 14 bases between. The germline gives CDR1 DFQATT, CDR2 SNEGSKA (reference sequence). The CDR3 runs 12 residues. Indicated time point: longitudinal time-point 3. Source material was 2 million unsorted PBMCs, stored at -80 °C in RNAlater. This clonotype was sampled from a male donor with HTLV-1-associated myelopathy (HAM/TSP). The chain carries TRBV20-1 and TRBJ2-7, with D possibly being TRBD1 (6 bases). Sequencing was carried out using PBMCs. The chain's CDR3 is CSANRVRNEQYF. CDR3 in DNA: TGCAGTGCCAACAGGGTTCGAAACGAGCAGTACTTC.